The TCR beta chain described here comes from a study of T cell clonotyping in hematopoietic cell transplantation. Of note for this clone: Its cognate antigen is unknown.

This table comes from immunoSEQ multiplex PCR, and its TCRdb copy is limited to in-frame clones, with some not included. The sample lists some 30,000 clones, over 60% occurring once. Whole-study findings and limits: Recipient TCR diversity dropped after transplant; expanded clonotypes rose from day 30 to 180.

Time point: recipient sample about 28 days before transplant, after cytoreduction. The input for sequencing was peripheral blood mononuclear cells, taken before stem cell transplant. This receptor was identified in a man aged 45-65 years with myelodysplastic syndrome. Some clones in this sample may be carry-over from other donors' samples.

CDR3 coding DNA: TGTGCCAGCAGTCGGACAACTCACGAGCAGTACTTC. Amino acids: CASSRTTHEQYF. The chain links TRBV28 to TRBJ2-7; possible D gene TRBD1, 5 bases. This CDR3 has 12 amino acids. The V and J ends lost 5 bases and 5 bases respectively, with 10 bases between them. Per the germline V gene, CDR1 is MDHEN and CDR2 is SYDVKM.